This T cell receptor (beta chain) was identified in a study of cytomegalovirus exposure and HLA in healthy donors. At the level of the study: According to later analysis, the same platform produced the 100 to 150 validation and approximately 700 first-cohort repertoires.

The germline V and J ends were trimmed by 4 bases and 3 bases, with 13 bases remaining between them. The length of the CDR3 is 15 residues. The germline V gene has CDR1 WNHNN and CDR2 SYGVQD (reference sequence). The method was immunoSEQ multiplex PCR; TCRdb's version includes in-frame clones alone and lacks a portion of them. The data show around 130,000 clones, over 85% seen once. This chain joins TRBV10-1 and TRBJ1-5; no clear D gene. The clonotype originates from a man younger than 40 in good health and CMV-seronegative. The sample consisted of PBMCs. DNA of the CDR3: TGCGCCAGCAGTGGGGCCCCATGGTCCAATCAGCCCCAGCATTTT. Its translation is CASSGAPWSNQPQHF.